The 5 T cell receptor beta chains reported below all come from one sample, sequenced in a study of blood T cell repertoires in COVID-19. Generated by immunoSEQ multiplex PCR, the TCRdb table keeps only in-frame clones and is missing some. Of fewer than 50,000 clones listed, roughly 80% are singletons. Material: peripheral blood. These receptors were taken from a man between 70 and 80 years old with acute or convalescent COVID-19.

The rearrangement joins TRBV5-1 to TRBJ2-1; D call uncertain. Germline values: CDR1 SGHRS, CDR2 YFSETQ. This CDR3 region has 17 residues. Trimming pared 3 bases from V and 4 bases from J, leaving 20 bases between. The CDR3 sequence is CASSSSDGVIIYNEQFF. CDR3 nucleotide sequence: TGCGCCAGCAGCTCGAGTGACGGAGTAATAATTTACAATGAGCAGTTCTTC. Filled out from reference TRBV5-1 and TRBJ2-1, the complete variable domain reads KAGVTQTPRYLIKTRGQQVTLSCSPISGHRSVSWYQQTPGQGLQFLFEYFSETQRNKGNFPGRFSGRQFSNSRSEMNVSTLELGDSALYLCASSSSDGVIIYNEQFFGPGTRLTVL.

DNA for the CDR3: TGTGCCAGCAGTGGGGGGACAGCTAGCACAGATACGCAGTATTTT. This gives the protein CASSGGTASTDTQYF. This chain connects TRBV2 to TRBJ2-3; 7 nucleotides line up with TRBD1. J was trimmed by 0 bases and V by 4 bases; bases with no gene match: 4. Germline-derived CDR1 and CDR2 are SNHLY and FYNNEI. The CDR3 runs 15 residues.

About this clone: Other DNA sequences in the sample encode the same CDR3. CDR3 DNA sequence: TGTGCCAGCACCTCGGGTGGTATCCAGCCCCAGCATTTT. It is translated as CASTSGGIQPQHF. The V gene is TRBV6-5, the J gene TRBJ1-5; D not resolved. The CDR3 totals 13 residues. Deletions cut 7 bases from V and 7 bases from J, with 14 bases between. Germline values: CDR1 MNHEY, CDR2 SVGAGI.

V usage is TRBV4-3 and J usage is TRBJ1-5; D remains ambiguous. With 0 bases removed from V and 6 bases from J, the gap between germline ends came to 6 bases. The CDR3 totals 13 residues. The V gene's germline CDR1 is LGHNA and CDR2 YSLEER. Here the CDR3 DNA reads TGCGCCAGCAGCCAAGATTTGGCTCAGCCCCAGCATTTT. Its protein product is CASSQDLAQPQHF.

The chain carries TRBV9 and TRBJ2-5; 7 nucleotides line up with TRBD1. V lost 2 bases and J lost 3; bases outside the gene matches: 4. The CDR3 totals 14 residues. Germline V gives CDR1 SGDLS, CDR2 YYNGEE. The CDR3 reads CASSVGTVKETQYF. The CDR3 DNA follows: TGTGCCAGCAGCGTGGGGACAGTGAAAGAGACCCAGTACTTC. The entire variable domain, with the rest obtained from reference TRBV9 and TRBJ2-5, is as follows: DSGVTQTPKHLITATGQRVTLRCSPRSGDLSVYWYQQSLDQGLQFLIQYYNGEERAKGNILERFSAQQFPDLHSELNLSSLELGDSALYFCASSVGTVKETQYFGPGTRLLVL.